Included here is one T cell receptor beta chain sequence, with context. Its antigen is not known. These data originate in a study of T cell responses to AZD1222 COVID-19 vaccine. Overall study findings and caveats: In all cases, repertoires were sampled only after the peak T cell response. Increases in Spike-specific TCR breadth and depth were seen after two AZD1222 doses.

Libraries were prepared by immunoSEQ multiplex PCR; TCRdb keeps only in-frame clonotypes and omits some of them. Seen here are approximately 180,000 clones, 90% to 95% observed once, and the top ten hold 1%. The sequenced sample was peripheral blood, obtained 28 days after the second dose of the MenACWY control vaccine. This clonotype was sampled from an adult who received the MenACWY meningococcal vaccine as a control.

In nucleotides, the CDR3 is TGTGCCAGCAGGCCCGGGGGGTCCTATGGCTACACCTTC. This sequence encodes CASRPGGSYGYTF. The chain is built from TRBV27 and TRBJ1-2; a weak D match, TRBD1 (5 bases). Germline-derived CDR1 and CDR2 are MNHEY and SMNVEV (reference sequence). Trimming shortened V by 6 bases and J by 4 bases, and 12 bases separated the two germline ends. This CDR3 spans 13 amino acids.